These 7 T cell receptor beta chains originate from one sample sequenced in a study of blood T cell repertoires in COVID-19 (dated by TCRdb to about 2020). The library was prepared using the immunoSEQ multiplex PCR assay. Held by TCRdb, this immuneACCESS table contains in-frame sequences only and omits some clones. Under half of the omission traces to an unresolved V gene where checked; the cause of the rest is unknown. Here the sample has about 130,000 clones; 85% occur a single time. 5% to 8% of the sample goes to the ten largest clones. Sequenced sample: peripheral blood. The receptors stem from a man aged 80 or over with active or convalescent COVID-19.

CDR3: CASRPGQGAISTEAFF. CDR3 DNA sequence: TGTGCCAGTAGACCGGGACAGGGGGCAATTAGCACTGAAGCTTTCTTT. The chain combines TRBV19 with TRBJ1-1; TRBD1 matches 12 bases. This CDR3 contains 16 residues. The ends lost 6 bases at V and 4 bases at J; junction bases unmatched: 9. Germline-derived CDR1 and CDR2 are LNHDA and SQIVND (reference sequence).

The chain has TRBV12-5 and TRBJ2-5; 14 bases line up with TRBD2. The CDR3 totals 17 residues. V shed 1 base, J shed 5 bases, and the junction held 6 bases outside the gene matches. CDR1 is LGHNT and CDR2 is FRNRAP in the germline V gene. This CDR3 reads CASGLGTSGGFRETQYF. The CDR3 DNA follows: TGTGCTAGTGGTTTGGGGACTAGCGGGGGGTTTAGGGAGACCCAGTACTTC.

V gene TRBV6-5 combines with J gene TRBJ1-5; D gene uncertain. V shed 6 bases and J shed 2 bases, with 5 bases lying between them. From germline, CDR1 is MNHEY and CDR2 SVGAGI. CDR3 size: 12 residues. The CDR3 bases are TGTGCCAGCAGGGAGGGCAATCAGCCCCAGCATTTT. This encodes CASREGNQPQHF.

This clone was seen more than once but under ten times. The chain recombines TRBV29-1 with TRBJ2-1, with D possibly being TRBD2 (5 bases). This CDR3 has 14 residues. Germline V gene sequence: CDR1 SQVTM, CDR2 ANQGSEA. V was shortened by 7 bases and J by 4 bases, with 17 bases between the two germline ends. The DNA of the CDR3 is TGCAGCGGCGGGTCCCGCCAGGCGTACAATGAGCAGTTCTTC. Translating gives CSGGSRQAYNEQFF.

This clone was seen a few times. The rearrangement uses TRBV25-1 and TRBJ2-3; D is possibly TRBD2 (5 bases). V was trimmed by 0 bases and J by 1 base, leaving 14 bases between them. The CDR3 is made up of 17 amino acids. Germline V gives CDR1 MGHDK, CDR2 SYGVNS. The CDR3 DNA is TGTGCCAGCAGTGAATACGAGGGTAGCGCACGCACAGATACGCAGTATTTT. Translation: CASSEYEGSARTDTQYF.

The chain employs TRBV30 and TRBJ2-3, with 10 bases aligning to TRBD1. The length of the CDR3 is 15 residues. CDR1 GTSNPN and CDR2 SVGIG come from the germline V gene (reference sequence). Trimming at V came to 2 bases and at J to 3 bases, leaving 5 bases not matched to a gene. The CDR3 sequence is CAWSSGQGETDTQYF. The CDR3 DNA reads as TGTGCCTGGAGTAGTGGACAGGGGGAAACAGATACGCAGTATTTT.

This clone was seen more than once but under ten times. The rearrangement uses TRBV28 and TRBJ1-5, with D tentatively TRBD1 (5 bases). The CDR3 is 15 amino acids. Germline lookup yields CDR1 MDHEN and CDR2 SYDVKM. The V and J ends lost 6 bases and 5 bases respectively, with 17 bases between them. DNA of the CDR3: TGTGCCAGCAGCACCGGGACTCCCCGTTATCAGCCCCAGCATTTT. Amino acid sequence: CASSTGTPRYQPQHF.